The text below deals with one TCR beta chain. The antigen remains undetermined. Here immunoSEQ multiplex PCR was the method, and the copy in TCRdb shows in-frame clones only, minus some. The profile shows 2 million to 2.5 million clones, under 97% of them singletons. The data derive from a study of shared clonotypes between healthy human individuals. Study conclusions and caveats: Even with large depth, rarefaction showed that sorted-subset sequencing was incomplete. Represented genetic and exposure-history diversity was restricted by having few donors.

CDR1 and CDR2 (germline): SGHAT, FQNNGV. Trimming took 5 bases from V and 5 from J, leaving 7 bases between them. The CDR3 runs 11 residues. What was sequenced was naive CD4+ T cells sorted from blood. Subset indicated: CD45RA+ positively selected. The chain carries TRBV11-2 and TRBJ2-7; D unresolved. This sequence originates from a man younger than 35 in good health. CDR3 in amino acids: CASSVANEQYF. CDR3 bases: TGTGCCAGCAGCGTGGCGAACGAGCAGTACTTC.